The 21 T cell receptor beta chains presented below share a single source sample, sequenced in a study of blood T cell repertoires in COVID-19 (dated by TCRdb to 2019 to 2021). Libraries were built with the immunoSEQ multiplex PCR assay. Sourced from immuneACCESS, this table was stored by TCRdb with only in-frame sequences that have V and J called. A share of the clones is absent; for the studies checked, an unresolved V gene accounts for under half, and the remainder has no known explanation. The sample contains a few hundred thousand clones, less than 90% of them found a single time. Around 2.9% of the sample is held by the ten biggest clonotypes. Sample: PBMCs or T cells enriched from blood (not recorded which). These receptors all come from a woman aged 45 to 65 who had recovered from COVID-19.

This clone occurred once. The V gene is TRBV6-1, the J gene TRBJ1-6; 7 bases match TRBD1. The V segment lost 6 bases and the J segment 7 bases; nucleotides outside the gene matches: 6. This CDR3 comprises 14 residues. Germline V gene data show CDR1 as MNHNS and CDR2 as SASEGT. The CDR3 spells CASSRGGENSPLHF. CDR3 DNA: TGTGCCAGCAGCCGAGGGGGCGAAAATTCACCCCTCCACTTT.

V is TRBV5-1 and J is TRBJ2-3; no clear D gene. Per germline, CDR1 SGHRS and CDR2 YFSETQ. The CDR3 loop spans 14 amino acids. V lost 2 bases and J 1 base, leaving 8 bases between the germline ends. In DNA, the CDR3 is TGCGCCAGCAGCTTTCGTTCTGGCACAGATACGCAGTATTTT. Its translation: CASSFRSGTDTQYF. Full variable domain (outside the CDR3, taken from reference TRBV5-1 and TRBJ2-3): KAGVTQTPRYLIKTRGQQVTLSCSPISGHRSVSWYQQTPGQGLQFLFEYFSETQRNKGNFPGRFSGRQFSNSRSEMNVSTLELGDSALYLCASSFRSGTDTQYFGPGTRLTVL.

The chain joins TRBV30 to TRBJ1-1; a possible D gene is TRBD1 (6 bases). The V and J ends lost 3 bases and 5 bases respectively, with 16 bases between them. The CDR3 contains 14 residues. In germline, CDR1 is GTSNPN, CDR2 SVGIG (reference sequence). The CDR3 nucleotides read TGTGCCTGGAGGGGAGGGGGGATAGGGACTGAAGCTTTCTTT. This encodes CAWRGGGIGTEAFF.

A remark on this clone: The same CDR3 arises from other DNA sequences in this sample as well. The J gene is TRBJ2-2, the V gene TRBV24-1; weak D call: TRBD2 (5 bases). Per germline, CDR1 KGHDR and CDR2 SFDVKD. The CDR3 extends over 16 amino acids. V was shortened by 0 bases and J by 3 bases, with 10 bases between the two germline ends. The CDR3 protein is CATSDLGLADTGELFF. For the CDR3, the DNA is TGTGCCACCAGTGATTTGGGGCTAGCTGACACCGGGGAGCTGTTTTTT.

The chain employs TRBV27 and TRBJ1-2; 10 bases map to TRBD1. Germline trimming cut 6 bases from V and 0 bases from J; bases unmatched to any gene: 4. Germline loops: CDR1 MNHEY, CDR2 SMNVEV (reference sequence). The CDR3 totals 15 residues. The CDR3 loop is CASSPGTGANYGYTF. The CDR3 DNA reads as TGTGCCAGCAGCCCCGGGACAGGGGCTAACTATGGCTACACCTTC.

The chain is built from TRBV28 and TRBJ1-5; 9 bases align to TRBD1. In germline, CDR1 is MDHEN, CDR2 SYDVKM. Trimming took 7 bases from V and 5 from J; bases not matched to a gene: 9. The CDR3 has 15 residues. Here the CDR3 DNA reads TGTGCCAGCATATTATCACAGGGGGCAGATCAGCCCCAGCATTTT. Its protein product is CASILSQGADQPQHF.

The V and J genes are TRBV7-2 and TRBJ1-1; the D is unclear. Trimming took 5 bases from V and 10 from J, leaving 17 bases between them. The germline gives CDR1 SGHTA, CDR2 FQGNSA. This CDR3 comprises 13 residues. This CDR3 is CASSATQAAAAFF. In DNA form, the CDR3 reads TGTGCCAGCAGCGCCACTCAGGCAGCCGCAGCTTTCTTT.

The J gene is TRBJ2-3, the V gene TRBV6-6; D gene uncertain. V lost 6 bases, J lost 8 bases, and 9 bases lay in between. Germline V CDR1 and CDR2: MNHNY, SVGAGI (reference sequence). The CDR3 covers 11 residues. The CDR3 protein is CASSEEATQYF. DNA of the CDR3: TGTGCCAGCAGCGAAGAAGCTACGCAGTATTTT.

V usage is TRBV7-2 and J usage is TRBJ2-3, with 16 bases fitting TRBD2. The germline V gene has CDR1 SGHTA and CDR2 FQGNSA. This CDR3 spans 19 amino acids. V shed 5 bases and J 2 bases; nucleotides not matched to a gene: 10. The CDR3 reads CASSPSGTSGRGVTDTQYF. The CDR3 DNA follows: TGTGCCAGCAGCCCCAGCGGGACTAGCGGGAGGGGAGTCACAGATACGCAGTATTTT.

This clone was counted once. This chain links TRBV4-3 with TRBJ1-2, with 12 bases aligning to TRBD1. Germline CDR1 LGHNA, CDR2 YSLEER. The J segment lost 7 bases and the V segment lost 0 bases, leaving 6 bases of the junction unmatched. The length of the CDR3 is 16 residues. The CDR3 nucleotides read TGCGCCAGCAGCCAAGAATTGGGACAGGGGGCGGCTGGCTACACCTTC. This codes for CASSQELGQGAAGYTF.

The V gene is TRBV28, the J gene TRBJ2-6, with 9 positions matching TRBD2. The ends lost 6 bases at V and 0 bases at J; junction bases unmatched: 6. This CDR3 spans 17 amino acids. The germline CDR1 and CDR2 sequences are MDHEN and SYDVKM. Here the CDR3 DNA reads TGTGCCAGCAGAGAGACTAGCGGCTACTCTGGGGCCAACGTCCTGACTTTC. Translating gives CASRETSGYSGANVLTF.

Comment on this clone: Sequence at one end of the junction differs from germline and may be a read error. This rearrangement joins TRBV3-1 (or the pseudogene TRBV3-2) to TRBJ1-1; 8 nucleotides line up with TRBD1. From germline, CDR1 is LGHDT and CDR2 YNNKEL (reference sequence). The CDR3 is 11 residues long. CDR3 in amino acids: CASSQGGQGVF. CDR3 nucleotides: TGTGCCAGCAGCCAAGGCGGACAGGGTGTCTTT.

This rearrangement joins TRBV6-5 to TRBJ2-2; 7 bases line up with TRBD1. Per the germline V gene, CDR1 is MNHEY and CDR2 is SVGAGI. J gave up 6 bases and V 0 bases, and 7 bases lay outside the gene matches. This CDR3 is 16 amino acids long. The CDR3 DNA sequence: TGTGCCAGCAGTTACTCGTCCGGGACAGCATCCGGGGAGCTGTTTTTT. It is translated as CASSYSSGTASGELFF.

The gene calls are TRBV14 and TRBJ1-6; 9 nucleotides match TRBD1. The ends lost 3 bases at V and 10 bases at J; junction bases unmatched: 13. This CDR3 region has 17 residues. CDR1 and CDR2 from the germline V gene are SGHDN and FVKESK. CDR3 sequence reads: CASSQYPSTGGKSPLHF. The CDR3 DNA sequence: TGTGCCAGCAGCCAGTATCCGTCGACAGGGGGGAAATCACCCCTCCACTTT.

V is TRBV19 and J is TRBJ2-3; 14 bases match TRBD2. The trim removed 5 bases at V and 0 bases at J, leaving 13 bases unmatched. The germline gives CDR1 LNHDA, CDR2 SQIVND (reference sequence). This CDR3 contains 20 residues. The CDR3 loop is CASSGELGLAGEASTDTQYF. The CDR3 DNA follows: TGTGCCAGTAGTGGCGAATTGGGACTAGCGGGAGAAGCTAGCACAGATACGCAGTATTTT.

The rearrangement links TRBV30 to TRBJ2-2, with TRBD2 identical over 13 bases. Trimming at V came to 7 bases and at J to 3 bases, leaving 5 bases not matched to a gene. The germline CDR1 and CDR2 sequences are GTSNPN and SVGIG (reference sequence). This CDR3 has 15 residues. This chain's CDR3 is CASLAGGPYTGELFF. In DNA, the CDR3 is TGTGCCTCACTAGCGGGAGGGCCCTACACCGGGGAGCTGTTTTTT.

The chain carries TRBV6-5 and TRBJ2-7; 12 bases map to TRBD2. The CDR3 totals 14 residues. The V segment lost 6 bases and the J segment 4 bases; nucleotides outside the gene matches: 4. Germline-derived CDR1 and CDR2 are MNHEY and SVGAGI. The CDR3 bases are TGTGCCAGCAGGCGACTAGCGGGAGTGTACGAGCAGTACTTC. Encoded protein: CASRRLAGVYEQYF.

V usage is TRBV9 and J usage is TRBJ1-5; TRBD1 agrees at 10 bases. Looked up from germline, CDR1 is SGDLS and CDR2 is YYNGEE. Trimming removed 3 bases from V and 4 bases from J; junction bases left unmatched: 4. This CDR3 comprises 15 residues. The chain's CDR3 is CASSAGTGVNQPQHF. The CDR3, as DNA: TGTGCCAGCAGCGCCGGGACAGGGGTAAATCAGCCCCAGCATTTT. Filled out from reference TRBV9 and TRBJ1-5, the complete variable domain reads DSGVTQTPKHLITATGQRVTLRCSPRSGDLSVYWYQQSLDQGLQFLIQYYNGEERAKGNILERFSAQQFPDLHSELNLSSLELGDSALYFCASSAGTGVNQPQHFGDGTRLSIL.

This chain uses TRBV25-1 with TRBJ1-1; D possibly corresponds to TRBD1 (5 bases). Germline CDR1 is MGHDK and CDR2 is SYGVNS. The CDR3 totals 17 residues. With 1 base removed from V and 1 base from J, the gap between germline ends came to 16 bases. Written as DNA, the CDR3 is TGTGCCAGCAGTGAATGGGGGGACTCTTTACCGAACACTGAAGCTTTCTTT. This gives the protein CASSEWGDSLPNTEAFF.

The chain carries TRBV6-2 or TRBV6-3 and TRBJ1-5; possible D gene TRBD1, 6 bases. V lost 2 bases to trimming and J lost 5 bases, with 16 bases between them. The length of the CDR3 is 16 residues. From germline, CDR1 is MNHEY and CDR2 SVGEGT. Here the CDR3 reads CASSYAGVTFDQPQHF. The CDR3 bases are TGTGCCAGCAGTTACGCAGGGGTTACCTTCGATCAGCCCCAGCATTTT.

This clone has only one observation. The rearrangement uses TRBV24-1 and TRBJ2-1; 13 positions match TRBD2. The CDR3 is 17 residues long. With 2 bases clipped from V and 7 bases from J, the junction kept 7 bases outside the gene matches. In germline, CDR1 is KGHDR, CDR2 SFDVKD. In DNA, the CDR3 is TGTGCCACCAGTGATTCCCGACTAGCGGGAGGACGGAATGAGCAGTTCTTC. Amino acids: CATSDSRLAGGRNEQFF.